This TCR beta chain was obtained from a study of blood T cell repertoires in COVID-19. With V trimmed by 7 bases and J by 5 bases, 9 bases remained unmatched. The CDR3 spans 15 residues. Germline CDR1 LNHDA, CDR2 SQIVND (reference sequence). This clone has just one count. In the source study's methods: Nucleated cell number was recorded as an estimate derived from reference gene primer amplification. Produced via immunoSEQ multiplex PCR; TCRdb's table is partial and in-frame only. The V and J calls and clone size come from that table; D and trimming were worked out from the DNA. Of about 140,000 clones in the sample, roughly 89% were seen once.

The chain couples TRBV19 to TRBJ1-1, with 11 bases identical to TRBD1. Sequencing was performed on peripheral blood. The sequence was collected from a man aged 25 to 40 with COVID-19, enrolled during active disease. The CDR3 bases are TGTGCCAGTACCTGGACAGGGGGCGACCCAACTGAAGCTTTCTTT. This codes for CASTWTGGDPTEAFF.